One sample yielded the 7 T cell receptor beta chains listed below, sequenced in a study of control samples from healthy donors and cancer patients (dated by TCRdb to 2019 to 2021). Library preparation employed the immunoSEQ multiplex PCR assay. This immuneACCESS table, as held by TCRdb, lists in-frame sequences with V and J called but not all clones. Of the missing ones, under half trace to an unresolved V gene in checked studies; the others have no known cause. For this sample there are approximately 90,000 clones; under 90% appear just once. The leading ten clones occupy 2.1% of the sample. The source material was blood. The source is a woman in her thirties or forties in good health.

The V and J genes are TRBV24-1 and TRBJ2-1; D ambiguous. Trimming took off 3 bases at V and 4 bases at J, with 12 bases between the two ends. Germline lookup yields CDR1 KGHDR and CDR2 SFDVKD. This CDR3 region has 15 residues. CDR3 sequence reads: CATSDPESQYNEQFF. The DNA for the CDR3 is TGTGCCACCAGTGATCCCGAATCCCAATACAATGAGCAGTTCTTC.

This chain connects TRBV2 to TRBJ2-1; maybe TRBD2 (5 bases). The CDR3 length is 14 residues. Deletions cut 1 base from V and 7 bases from J, with 11 bases between. Germline V gene data show CDR1 as SNHLY and CDR2 as FYNNEI. The CDR3 region has the DNA TGTGCCAGCAGTGAAGTCTGGCAGCGGAATGAGCAGTTCTTC. This gives the protein CASSEVWQRNEQFF.

The J gene is TRBJ2-7, the V gene TRBV5-6, with D uncertain. In germline, CDR1 is SGHDT, CDR2 YYEEEE. V was pared by 2 bases and J by 5 bases, with 8 bases between. There are 12 residues in the CDR3. CDR3 sequence reads: CASSFPDHEQYF. In nucleotides, the CDR3 is TGTGCCAGCAGCTTTCCGGACCACGAGCAGTACTTC.

V usage is TRBV2 and J usage is TRBJ2-1; TRBD2 agrees at 7 bases. Germline values: CDR1 SNHLY, CDR2 FYNNEI. The ends lost 5 bases at V and 0 bases at J; junction bases unmatched: 7. The CDR3 extends over 16 amino acids. The CDR3 DNA is TGTGCCAGCAGTTTGCGGGGGACGAGCTCCTACAATGAGCAGTTCTTC. As protein: CASSLRGTSSYNEQFF.

This clone appeared a few times. The chain employs TRBV19 and TRBJ2-7; unclear D gene. V lost 5 bases to trimming and J lost 6 bases, with 20 bases between them. The CDR3 extends over 15 amino acids. Germline assignment: CDR1 LNHDA and CDR2 SQIVND (reference sequence). This CDR3 is CASSPRSIDPCEQYF. CDR3 sequence (DNA): TGTGCCAGTAGTCCCCGCTCAATTGACCCCTGCGAGCAGTACTTC.

This chain connects TRBV20-1 to TRBJ1-6; TRBD1 matches 7 bases. CDR3 length equals 15 residues. The V gene end was trimmed by 3 bases and the J gene end by 5 bases; junction bases not matched to a gene: 7. The V gene's germline CDR1 is DFQATT and CDR2 SNEGSKA (reference sequence). CDR3 sequence: CSASTPTGDNSPLHF. For the CDR3, the DNA is TGCAGTGCTAGTACCCCTACAGGGGATAATTCACCCCTCCACTTT.

This rearrangement joins TRBV6-5 to TRBJ1-6, with D possibly being TRBD1 (5 bases). V gave up 8 bases and J gave up 7 bases, with 9 bases separating them. The CDR3 runs to 12 residues. Germline CDR1 is MNHEY and CDR2 is SVGAGI. The CDR3 coding sequence is TGTGCCAGCGACAGAGGAAATTCACCCCTCCACTTT. It yields the protein CASDRGNSPLHF.